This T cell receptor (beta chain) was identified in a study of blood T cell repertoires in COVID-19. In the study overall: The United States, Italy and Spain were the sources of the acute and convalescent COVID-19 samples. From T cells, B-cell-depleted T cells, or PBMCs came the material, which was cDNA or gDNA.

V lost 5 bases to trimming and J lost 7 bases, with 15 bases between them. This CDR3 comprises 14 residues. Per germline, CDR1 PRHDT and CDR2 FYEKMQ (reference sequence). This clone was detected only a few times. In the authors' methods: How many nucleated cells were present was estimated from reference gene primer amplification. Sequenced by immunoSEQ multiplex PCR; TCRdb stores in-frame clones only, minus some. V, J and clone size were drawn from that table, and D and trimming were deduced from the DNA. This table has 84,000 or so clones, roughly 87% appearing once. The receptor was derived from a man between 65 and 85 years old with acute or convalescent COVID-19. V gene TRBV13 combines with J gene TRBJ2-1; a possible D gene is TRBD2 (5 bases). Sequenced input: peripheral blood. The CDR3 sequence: CASSPRTPPNEQFF. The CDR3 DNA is TGTGCCAGCAGCCCCCGGACTCCACCGAATGAGCAGTTCTTC.